What follows are 19 T cell receptor beta chains derived from one specimen sequenced in a study of blood T cell repertoires in COVID-19. Using immunoSEQ multiplex PCR, the repertoire was profiled, and TCRdb retains in-frame clones only, with some absent. Among about 250,000 clones listed, 75% to 90% were seen once. Sequenced: peripheral blood. These receptors were taken from a woman aged 25 to 45 with active or convalescent COVID-19.

This clone was recorded only once. This chain uses TRBV5-1 with TRBJ2-3; 8 nucleotides match TRBD2. Germline V lookup: CDR1 SGHRS, CDR2 YFSETQ. The ends lost 5 bases at V and 0 bases at J; junction bases unmatched: 2. CDR3 length: 14 residues. The CDR3 DNA sequence: TGCGCCAGCAGGAGCGGGGGTAGCACAGATACGCAGTATTTT. This encodes CASRSGGSTDTQYF.

The rearrangement joins TRBV19 to TRBJ2-2, with 12 nucleotides matching TRBD2. After removal of 3 bases from V and 6 bases from J, the junction contained 8 bases not matched to a gene. The CDR3 sequence is 17 residues long. CDR1 and CDR2 (germline): LNHDA, SQIVND (reference sequence). In nucleotides, the CDR3 is TGTGCCAGTAGTATGCTAGCGGGGGGGCCCGAAGCCGGGGAGCTGTTTTTT. Its translation: CASSMLAGGPEAGELFF.

V is TRBV29-1 and J is TRBJ1-2; D remains unclear. The CDR3 has 13 residues. Germline V gene lookup returns CDR1 SQVTM and CDR2 ANQGSEA. The germline V and J ends were trimmed by 6 bases and 4 bases, with 15 bases remaining between them. The CDR3 bases are TGCAGCGTCCGGGCCGGGGAGGTCTATGGCTACACCTTC. Amino acid sequence: CSVRAGEVYGYTF.

This chain joins TRBV13 and TRBJ2-1; 13 bases line up with TRBD2. The germline gives CDR1 PRHDT, CDR2 FYEKMQ (reference sequence). This CDR3 comprises 16 residues. The V gene end was trimmed by 4 bases and the J gene end by 5 bases; junction bases not matched to a gene: 5. This CDR3 reads CASSWTSGGGHNEQFF. The CDR3 coding sequence is TGTGCCAGCAGCTGGACTAGCGGGGGAGGACACAATGAGCAGTTCTTC.

The genes are TRBV18 and TRBJ2-3; TRBD2 matches at 10 bases. The CDR3 covers 16 residues. V lost 5 bases to trimming and J lost 2 bases; unmatched junction nucleotides: 7. Germline CDR1 and CDR2: KGHSH and LQKENI. This CDR3 is CASSSLAGGFTDTQYF. CDR3 bases: TGTGCCAGCTCATCGTTAGCGGGGGGCTTCACAGATACGCAGTATTTT.

This clone was picked up a small number of times. This rearrangement joins TRBV30 to TRBJ1-6; tentatively, D is TRBD1 (5 bases). Germline CDR1 GTSNPN, CDR2 SVGIG (reference sequence). This CDR3 spans 15 amino acids. Trimming removed 3 bases from V and 6 bases from J, with 15 bases in between. The CDR3 nucleotides are TGTGCCTGGAGCGGGAGCGGGGGGGGTAATTCACCCCTCCACTTT. Translation: CAWSGSGGGNSPLHF.

The chain's CDR3 is CASSQEAGAAYGYTF. The CDR3 DNA is TGTGCCAGCAGCCAAGAAGCGGGGGCAGCCTATGGCTACACCTTC. The V gene is TRBV3-1 (or the pseudogene TRBV3-2), the J gene TRBJ1-2, with D maybe TRBD1 (6 bases). V was shortened by 0 bases and J by 4 bases, with 12 bases between the two germline ends. CDR1 LGHDT and CDR2 YNNKEL come from the germline V gene (reference sequence). The CDR3 has 15 amino acids.

The V gene is TRBV5-1, the J gene TRBJ2-1, with 14 nucleotides matching TRBD2. The CDR3 has 15 residues. After removal of 4 bases from V and 9 bases from J, the junction contained 6 bases not matched to a gene. CDR1 and CDR2 (germline): SGHRS, YFSETQ. The CDR3 nucleotides are TGCGCCAGCAGCCAAGGACTAGCGGGGGGCGGTGAGCAGTTCTTC. It codes for CASSQGLAGGGEQFF.

The V gene is TRBV6-4, the J gene TRBJ2-4, with 9 bases identical to TRBD2. Germline V lookup: CDR1 MRHNA, CDR2 SNTAGT. With 5 bases clipped from V and 0 bases from J, the junction kept 11 bases outside the gene matches. The CDR3 is 18 amino acids. CDR3 nucleotide sequence: TGTGCCAGCAGTCCTCCCACACTAGCGGGCGTAGCCAAAAACATTCAGTACTTC. It codes for CASSPPTLAGVAKNIQYF.

V is TRBV28 and J is TRBJ2-6, with 7 positions matching TRBD1. This CDR3 region has 17 residues. The V and J ends lost 3 bases and 1 base, in that order; junction bases with no gene match: 6. Germline loops: CDR1 MDHEN, CDR2 SYDVKM. CDR3: CASSLTGLGSGANVLTF. CDR3 bases: TGTGCCAGCAGTTTGACAGGGTTGGGGTCTGGGGCCAACGTCCTGACTTTC.

Only one count was recorded for this clone. V usage is TRBV7-6 and J usage is TRBJ2-2; 10 positions agree with TRBD1. Germline V CDR1 and CDR2: SGHVS, FNYEAQ. V gave up 1 base and J gave up 7 bases; unmatched junction bases: 9. CDR3 length: 17 residues. This CDR3 reads CASSLGARQGAGGELFF. DNA of the CDR3: TGTGCCAGCAGCTTAGGTGCGAGACAGGGGGCAGGCGGGGAGCTGTTTTTT.

The chain carries TRBV30 and TRBJ2-5; TRBD2 agrees at 7 bases. CDR1 is GTSNPN, CDR2 SVGIG, per germline (reference sequence). V lost 2 bases, J lost 2 bases, and 8 bases stayed unmatched. This CDR3 is built from 15 residues. The CDR3 region is CAWSWGLSDQETQYF. The CDR3 DNA is TGTGCCTGGAGTTGGGGACTATCCGATCAAGAGACCCAGTACTTC.

The V gene is TRBV11-2, the J gene TRBJ1-5; 10 bases map to TRBD1. With 5 bases clipped from V and 4 bases from J, the junction kept 8 bases outside the gene matches. This CDR3 is 16 amino acids long. Per germline, CDR1 SGHAT and CDR2 FQNNGV. The CDR3, as DNA: TGTGCCAGCAGCCATACCGGGACAGGGGTAAATCAGCCCCAGCATTTT. Its translation is CASSHTGTGVNQPQHF.

The gene calls are TRBV30 and TRBJ1-6; D not certain. This CDR3 contains 14 residues. Germline V gene sequence: CDR1 GTSNPN, CDR2 SVGIG (reference sequence). Trimming cost V 6 bases and J 10 bases, with 19 bases left between them. CDR3 residues: CACDPDWIGSPLHF. CDR3 DNA: TGTGCCTGTGATCCGGACTGGATTGGATCACCCCTCCACTTT.

This rearrangement joins TRBV28 to TRBJ1-4, with 11 bases matching TRBD1. Per germline, CDR1 MDHEN and CDR2 SYDVKM. V lost 9 bases to trimming and J lost 5 bases; unmatched junction nucleotides: 2. This CDR3 spans 13 amino acids. The CDR3 sequence is CASWDRGNEKLFF. The DNA for the CDR3 is TGTGCCAGTTGGGACAGGGGGAATGAAAAACTGTTTTTT.

In nucleotides, the CDR3 is TGTGCCAGCAGCTTACGGGGTGGTCCCTACGAGCAGTACTTC. It encodes CASSLRGGPYEQYF. The chain has TRBV7-2 and TRBJ2-7; TRBD2 is a possible D gene (5 bases). V shed 2 bases and J shed 2 bases, with 10 bases lying between them. The CDR3 has 14 amino acids. Looked up from germline, CDR1 is SGHTA and CDR2 is FQGNSA.

This clone was found a few times. The chain is built from TRBV15 and TRBJ2-7; 8 bases agree with TRBD1. This CDR3 contains 16 residues. Germline V lookup: CDR1 LNHNV, CDR2 YYDKDF (reference sequence). V lost 3 bases to trimming and J lost 1 base; unmatched junction nucleotides: 8. The CDR3 DNA reads as TGTGCCACCAGCAGGGGCCGGGACAGGCAGTCCTACGAGCAGTACTTC. Its translation: CATSRGRDRQSYEQYF.

The chain carries TRBV27 and TRBJ1-2; D may be TRBD1 (6 bases). In germline, CDR1 is MNHEY, CDR2 SMNVEV (reference sequence). V was pared by 4 bases and J by 2 bases, with 8 bases between. There are 13 residues in the CDR3. CDR3: CASSYGQNYGYTF. The CDR3 DNA sequence: TGTGCCAGCAGTTACGGACAGAACTATGGCTACACCTTC.

Concerning this clone: Different DNA sequences within this sample yield the same CDR3. The rearrangement joins TRBV18 to TRBJ2-2; D may be TRBD1 (5 bases). CDR3 length: 14 amino acids. V lost 2 bases and J lost 1, with 5 bases in between. Germline lookup yields CDR1 KGHSH and CDR2 LQKENI. The CDR3 DNA follows: TGTGCCAGCTCACCAGACAGGAACACCGGGGAGCTGTTTTTT. As protein: CASSPDRNTGELFF.